This T cell receptor beta chain was retrieved from a study of OX40 agonist ivuxolimab in advanced cancers. Study results and caveats: Low levels of normalized T-cell clonal expansion also appeared in some nonresponders.

Clones were read by immunoSEQ multiplex PCR, and TCRdb kept only the in-frame ones, dropping some. The table shows about 68,000 clones, with about 79% occurring only once. This clone was seen a few times. What it binds is not known. The receptor was derived from an adult with an advanced solid tumor such as melanoma, head and neck, liver or kidney cancer. The source was CD4+ or CD8+ T cells sorted from blood, collected in a trial of the OX40 agonist ivuxolimab.

The CDR3 loop is CASSPNDRVVRVYEQYF. In nucleotides, the CDR3 is TGTGCCAGCAGTCCCAATGACAGGGTGGTAAGGGTGTACGAGCAGTACTTC. The V and J genes are TRBV28 and TRBJ2-7, with 7 bases that match TRBD1. V lost 5 bases and J lost 4; bases outside the gene matches: 17. There are 17 residues in the CDR3. Germline-derived CDR1 and CDR2 are MDHEN and SYDVKM.